The present TCR beta chain was sequenced within a study of spatial heterogeneity in lung cancer. With respect to this clonotype: What it binds is not known.

CDR1 and CDR2 (germline): SGHDN, FVKESK. CDR3 length equals 15 residues. Unmatched junction bases numbered 5, after V lost 0 bases and J lost 6 bases. Stated time point: sample taken at primary tumor resection. Each CDR3 protein gets one entry after TCRdb re-called the 5' RACE reads with MiXCR. Among just under 95,000 distinct CDR3 sequences, about an eighth were seen once, and the ten largest hold about 38%. Overall study results and limits: Ubiquitous expanded tumor TCRs showed up in blood more at resection than follow-up.

The rearrangement joins TRBV14 to TRBJ2-1; 7 bases are shared with TRBD1. The specimen comprised PBMCs, sampled at surgery. The source is a male donor with early-stage non-small cell lung cancer. The chain's CDR3 is CASSQEPGQSNEQFF. The DNA of the CDR3 is TGTGCCAGCAGCCAAGAACCGGGACAGTCCAATGAGCAGTTCTTC.